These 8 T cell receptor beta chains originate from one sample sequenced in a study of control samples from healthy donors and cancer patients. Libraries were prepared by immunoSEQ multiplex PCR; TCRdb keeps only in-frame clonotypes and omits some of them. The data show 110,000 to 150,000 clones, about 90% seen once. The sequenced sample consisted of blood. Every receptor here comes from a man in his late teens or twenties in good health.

This CDR3 is CASSLEGDPYNEQFF. The CDR3 DNA is TGTGCCAGCAGCTTAGAGGGGGACCCCTACAATGAGCAGTTCTTC. The chain joins TRBV13 to TRBJ2-1, with D possibly matching TRBD1 (6 bases). The CDR3 runs 15 residues. The germline gives CDR1 PRHDT, CDR2 FYEKMQ (reference sequence). With 1 base removed from V and 2 bases from J, the gap between germline ends came to 9 bases. The full variable domain, in which reference TRBV13 and TRBJ2-1 provide the parts outside the CDR3, is AAGVIQSPRHLIKEKRETATLKCYPIPRHDTVYWYQQGPGQDPQFLISFYEKMQSDKGSIPDRFSAQQFSDYHSELNMSSLELGDSALYFCASSLEGDPYNEQFFGPGTRLTVL.

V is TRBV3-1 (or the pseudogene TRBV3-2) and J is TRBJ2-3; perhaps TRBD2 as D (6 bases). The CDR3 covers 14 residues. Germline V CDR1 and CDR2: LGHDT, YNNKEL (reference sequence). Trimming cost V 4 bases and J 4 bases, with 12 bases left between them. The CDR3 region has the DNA TGTGCCAGCAGCCCAGGCTCGGGGGCAGATACGCAGTATTTT. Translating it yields CASSPGSGADTQYF.

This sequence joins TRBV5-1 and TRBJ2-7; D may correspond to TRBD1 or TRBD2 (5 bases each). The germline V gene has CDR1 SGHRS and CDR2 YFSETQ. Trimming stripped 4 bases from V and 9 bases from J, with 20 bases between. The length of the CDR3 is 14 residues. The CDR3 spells CASSHGTASLGQYF. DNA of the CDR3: TGCGCCAGCAGCCATGGGACCGCCTCTCTGGGGCAGTACTTC.

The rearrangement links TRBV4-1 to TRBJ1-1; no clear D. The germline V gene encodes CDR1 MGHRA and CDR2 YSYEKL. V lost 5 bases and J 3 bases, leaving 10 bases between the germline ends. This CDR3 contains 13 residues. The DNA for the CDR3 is TGCGCCAGCAGCATCGGCCGTGACACTGAAGCTTTCTTT. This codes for CASSIGRDTEAFF.

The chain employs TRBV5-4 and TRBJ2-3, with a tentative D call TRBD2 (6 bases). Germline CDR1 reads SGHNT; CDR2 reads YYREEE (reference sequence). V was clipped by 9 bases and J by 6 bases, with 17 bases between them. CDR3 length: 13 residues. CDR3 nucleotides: TGTGCCACCACGGGACTCCCTGGGGATACGCAGTATTTT. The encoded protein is CATTGLPGDTQYF.

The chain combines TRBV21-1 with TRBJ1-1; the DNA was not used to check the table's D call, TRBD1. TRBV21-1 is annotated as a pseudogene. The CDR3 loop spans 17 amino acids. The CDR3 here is CASSSRQGYWVNTEAFF. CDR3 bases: TGTGCCAGCAGCTCAAGACAGGGATACTGGGTGAACACTGAAGCTTTCTTT.

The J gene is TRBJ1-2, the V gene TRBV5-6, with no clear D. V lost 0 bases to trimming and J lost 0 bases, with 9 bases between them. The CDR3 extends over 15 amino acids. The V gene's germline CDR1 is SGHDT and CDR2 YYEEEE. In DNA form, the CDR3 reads TGTGCCAGCAGCTTGGATCAGCCTTCTAACTATGGCTACACCTTC. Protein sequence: CASSLDQPSNYGYTF.

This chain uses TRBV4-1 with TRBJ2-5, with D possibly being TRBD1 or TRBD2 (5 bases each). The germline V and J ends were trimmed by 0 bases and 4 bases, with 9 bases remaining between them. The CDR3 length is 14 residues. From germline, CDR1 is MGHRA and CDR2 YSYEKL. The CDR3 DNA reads TGCGCCAGCAGCCAAGATTCTGGGGGAGAGACCCAGTACTTC. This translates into CASSQDSGGETQYF.